Below are 31 T cell receptor beta chains sequenced from a single sample in a study of blood T cell repertoires in COVID-19. Sequencing used immunoSEQ multiplex PCR; TCRdb keeps in-frame clones, though not all of them. The sample gives about 160,000 clones, about 88% of which show up once; under 8.5% is in the top ten. The sequencing sample was made of peripheral blood. The receptor source for this set is a woman in her sixties with COVID-19, enrolled during active disease.

The genes are TRBV19 and TRBJ1-1; TRBD1 matches at 8 bases. The CDR3 is 14 residues long. The trim removed 5 bases at V and 0 bases at J, leaving 2 bases unmatched. The germline CDR1 and CDR2 sequences are LNHDA and SQIVND (reference sequence). CDR3 loop: CASSVGQVNTEAFF. The CDR3 DNA reads TGTGCCAGTAGTGTGGGACAGGTGAACACTGAAGCTTTCTTT.

This clone was picked up many times. This chain joins TRBV3-1 (or the pseudogene TRBV3-2) and TRBJ1-3; D gene unclear. The CDR3 covers 16 residues. Germline V gene sequence: CDR1 LGHDT, CDR2 YNNKEL (reference sequence). V was trimmed by 4 bases and J by 3 bases, leaving 16 bases between them. Written as DNA, the CDR3 is TGTGCCAGCAGCCTGTTCGGGGTGGGGAGTGGAAACACCATATATTTT. Residues: CASSLFGVGSGNTIYF.

The J gene is TRBJ2-7, the V gene TRBV29-1; 7 bases align to TRBD1. Germline values: CDR1 SQVTM, CDR2 ANQGSEA. The CDR3 totals 12 residues. V lost 7 bases and J lost 3; bases outside the gene matches: 6. The CDR3 DNA sequence: TGCAGCGGCAGACAGGGTAACTACGAGCAGTACTTC. It translates to CSGRQGNYEQYF.

The chain links TRBV7-6 to TRBJ2-5; 11 bases line up with TRBD2. The CDR3 has 17 amino acids. Germline V gene data show CDR1 as SGHVS and CDR2 as FNYEAQ. The V and J ends lost 5 bases and 4 bases, in that order; junction bases with no gene match: 12. The CDR3 is CASSPAGSLAGGETQYF. The CDR3 DNA follows: TGTGCCAGCAGCCCGGCGGGAAGCCTAGCGGGGGGAGAGACCCAGTACTTC.

This sequence joins TRBV7-9 and TRBJ2-1; 8 bases map to TRBD2. Germline loops: CDR1 SEHNR, CDR2 FQNEAQ (reference sequence). V trimming: 6 bases; J trimming: 7 bases; junction bases outside the gene matches: 2. The CDR3 is made up of 12 amino acids. Written as DNA, the CDR3 is TGTGCCAGCAGATCGGGGGGGAATGAGCAGTTCTTC. It specifies CASRSGGNEQFF. Filled out from reference TRBV7-9 and TRBJ2-1, the complete variable domain reads DTGVSQNPRHKITKRGQNVTFRCDPISEHNRLYWYRQTLGQGPEFLTYFQNEAQLEKSRLLSDRFSAERPKGSFSTLEIQRTEQGDSAMYLCASRSGGNEQFFGPGTRLTVL.

The chain employs TRBV2 and TRBJ2-7; unclear D gene. V was clipped by 1 base and J by 2 bases, with 12 bases between them. The CDR3 covers 15 residues. Germline V gene data show CDR1 as SNHLY and CDR2 as FYNNEI. CDR3 loop: CASSEGRYSPYEQYF. DNA for the CDR3: TGTGCCAGCAGTGAAGGTCGGTACAGCCCCTACGAGCAGTACTTC.

This clone was recorded once. The rearrangement joins TRBV24-1 to TRBJ2-1, with 14 nucleotides matching TRBD2. CDR3 length: 16 residues. Germline loops: CDR1 KGHDR, CDR2 SFDVKD. Losses at the gene ends were 4 bases for V and 10 bases for J; bases not matched to a gene: 8. The CDR3 sequence: CATSDPTSGGADEQFF. CDR3 DNA: TGTGCCACCAGTGACCCGACTAGCGGGGGGGCCGACGAGCAGTTCTTC.

The chain links TRBV5-6 to TRBJ1-2; 8 nucleotides line up with TRBD1. The V gene end was trimmed by 0 bases and the J gene end by 2 bases; junction bases not matched to a gene: 3. The germline CDR1 and CDR2 sequences are SGHDT and YYEEEE. This CDR3 spans 15 amino acids. CDR3 loop: CASSLAGGKNYGYTF. CDR3 DNA: TGTGCCAGCAGCTTGGCAGGGGGCAAAAACTATGGCTACACCTTC.

The genes are TRBV7-8 and TRBJ1-5, with 11 bases lining up with TRBD1. This CDR3 has 15 amino acids. V was clipped by 7 bases and J by 1 base; unmatched bases: 3. CDR1 is SGHVS, CDR2 FQNEAQ, per germline. The DNA for the CDR3 is TGTGCCAGCACCCGGGACAGGGGGAGCAATCAGCCCCAGCATTTT. Translating gives CASTRDRGSNQPQHF.

Regarding this clone: The same CDR3 also results from other DNA sequences found in this sample. The chain joins TRBV29-1 to TRBJ1-2; a possible D gene is TRBD1 (5 bases). Germline CDR1 reads SQVTM; CDR2 reads ANQGSEA. V was shortened by 4 bases and J by 1 base, with 7 bases between the two germline ends. The CDR3 has 12 residues. In nucleotides, the CDR3 is TGCAGCGTTGGGCAGGGTAACTATGGCTACACCTTC. Translation: CSVGQGNYGYTF.

This clone was counted a single time. The V and J genes are TRBV7-8 and TRBJ2-7, with 12 bases matching TRBD2. Germline-derived CDR1 and CDR2 are SGHVS and FQNEAQ. The junction had 5 bases not matched to a gene; V was cut back by 1 base and J by 4 bases. This CDR3 has 16 residues. CDR3 nucleotides: TGTGCCAGCAGCTTAGTTCCCACTAGCGGGGGGTACGAGCAGTACTTC. Translation gives CASSLVPTSGGYEQYF.

V gene TRBV7-8 combines with J gene TRBJ1-2, with 7 bases matching TRBD1. V lost 5 bases and J lost 2; bases outside the gene matches: 5. Germline V gene lookup returns CDR1 SGHVS and CDR2 FQNEAQ. This CDR3 is built from 14 residues. The chain's CDR3 is CASSLGTANYGYTF. CDR3 sequence (DNA): TGTGCCAGCAGCCTGGGGACAGCCAACTATGGCTACACCTTC.

This chain links TRBV9 with TRBJ2-1; no firm D call. Germline CDR1 is SGDLS and CDR2 is YYNGEE. The CDR3 has 12 amino acids. The V end was cut by 4 bases, the J end by 5 bases, with 7 bases between. The CDR3 bases are TGTGCCAGCAGCCTTTTCGACAATGAGCAGTTCTTC. This gives the protein CASSLFDNEQFF.

This clone appeared a single time. The chain employs TRBV3-1 (or the pseudogene TRBV3-2) and TRBJ2-1; D uncertain. Germline V gene data show CDR1 as LGHDT and CDR2 as YNNKEL (reference sequence). The CDR3 has 12 residues. Trimming cost V 4 bases and J 9 bases, with 10 bases left between them. The CDR3 DNA reads TGTGCCAGCAGCCCCTCGTACGGTGAGCAGTTCTTC. Its translation: CASSPSYGEQFF.

This clone showed up just a few times. This rearrangement joins TRBV6-5 to TRBJ1-5; D might be TRBD1 (6 bases). The length of the CDR3 is 14 residues. Trimming took off 6 bases at V and 6 bases at J, with 15 bases between the two ends. Germline lookup yields CDR1 MNHEY and CDR2 SVGAGI. The CDR3 loop is CASRDSLLSQPQHF. The CDR3 DNA sequence: TGTGCCAGCAGGGACAGCCTACTTTCTCAGCCCCAGCATTTT.

The chain couples TRBV6-5 to TRBJ1-1; 7 bases agree with TRBD1. This CDR3 has 14 residues. The germline gives CDR1 MNHEY, CDR2 SVGAGI. Trimming at V came to 5 bases and at J to 10 bases, leaving 13 bases not matched to a gene. CDR3 loop: CASSTGALLDRAFF. CDR3 nucleotide sequence: TGTGCCAGCAGTACAGGGGCACTGTTGGATCGAGCTTTCTTT.

The chain carries TRBV21-1 and TRBJ2-5; the table names TRBD2, a call not compared with the DNA. TRBV21-1 is listed as a pseudogene. CDR3 length equals 14 residues. The CDR3 region is CASSYHRGEETQYF. Here the CDR3 DNA reads TGTGCCAGCAGCTATCACCGGGGGGAAGAGACCCAGTACTTC.

CDR3 bases: TGCGCCAGCAGCCCGGGACTAGCGGGAGGGCTACCCGCATACGAGCAGTACTTC. Residues: CASSPGLAGGLPAYEQYF. This chain uses TRBV5-1 with TRBJ2-7; 16 bases fit TRBD2. This CDR3 is 18 amino acids long. The junction had 11 bases not matched to a gene; V was cut back by 4 bases and J by 4 bases. In germline, CDR1 is SGHRS, CDR2 YFSETQ.

The chain uses TRBV18 and TRBJ1-3; D uncertain. In germline, CDR1 is KGHSH, CDR2 LQKENI. The CDR3 length is 14 residues. The ends were cut back, 4 bases at V and 0 bases at J, with 7 bases in the middle. The CDR3 DNA reads as TGTGCCAGCTCACTACAGAGCTCTGGAAACACCATATATTTT. Translating gives CASSLQSSGNTIYF.

The genes are TRBV11-2 and TRBJ2-5; 14 positions match TRBD2. V shed 6 bases and J 4 bases; nucleotides not matched to a gene: 7. The germline gives CDR1 SGHAT, CDR2 FQNNGV. The CDR3 extends over 16 amino acids. The CDR3, as DNA: TGTGCCAGCAGTCCGGGACTAGCGGGAGAAGGAGAGACCCAGTACTTC. This codes for CASSPGLAGEGETQYF.

The V gene is TRBV6-4, the J gene TRBJ1-1, with 8 bases that match TRBD1. CDR1 is MRHNA, CDR2 SNTAGT, per germline. The ends lost 6 bases at V and 3 bases at J; junction bases unmatched: 3. This CDR3 is built from 13 residues. CDR3 bases: TGTGCCAGCAGCCTGGACAGGGACACTGAAGCTTTCTTT. It specifies CASSLDRDTEAFF.

The chain links TRBV3-1 (or the pseudogene TRBV3-2) to TRBJ1-3, with 7 bases fitting TRBD1. This CDR3 has 17 residues. Per the germline V gene, CDR1 is LGHDT and CDR2 is YNNKEL (reference sequence). V lost 2 bases, J lost 0 bases, and 7 bases stayed unmatched. For the CDR3, the DNA is TGTGCCAGCAGCCAACTGGGACAGTCACTCTCTGGAAACACCATATATTTT. Translation gives CASSQLGQSLSGNTIYF.

J is TRBJ2-3 and V is TRBV11-2; 11 bases line up with TRBD2. The CDR3 loop spans 19 amino acids. Germline CDR1 and CDR2: SGHAT and FQNNGV. With 4 bases clipped from V and 0 bases from J, the junction kept 12 bases outside the gene matches. CDR3 DNA: TGTGCCAGCAGCTCGGGGCTAGCGGGGGGCCCCCTCAGCACAGATACGCAGTATTTT. It translates to CASSSGLAGGPLSTDTQYF. The entire variable domain, with the rest obtained from reference TRBV11-2 and TRBJ2-3, is as follows: EAGVAQSPRYKIIEKRQSVAFWCNPISGHATLYWYQQILGQGPKLLIQFQNNGVVDDSQLPKDRFSAERLKGVDSTLKIQPAKLEDSAVYLCASSSGLAGGPLSTDTQYFGPGTRLTVL.

The J gene is TRBJ1-1, the V gene TRBV6-6; D is possibly TRBD1 (5 bases). V lost 4 bases, J lost 5 bases, and 14 bases lay in between. The CDR3 consists of 14 residues. Germline V lookup: CDR1 MNHNY, CDR2 SVGAGI (reference sequence). The CDR3 DNA sequence: TGTGCCAGCAGTTTGGGGCAGGGAAGGACTGAAGCTTTCTTT. Protein: CASSLGQGRTEAFF.

The gene calls are TRBV6-6 and TRBJ1-1; D perhaps matches TRBD1 (6 bases). Trimming removed 5 bases at V and 3 bases at J, with 10 bases between. In germline, CDR1 is MNHNY, CDR2 SVGAGI (reference sequence). The CDR3 sequence is 13 residues long. As DNA, the CDR3 is TGTGCCAGCAGTAGGGGGGGGGACACTGAAGCTTTCTTT. It codes for CASSRGGDTEAFF.

The rearrangement joins TRBV19 to TRBJ2-2; D may be TRBD2 (6 bases). Trimming removed 7 bases at V and 5 bases at J, with 17 bases between. CDR3 length: 15 amino acids. Germline assignment: CDR1 LNHDA and CDR2 SQIVND (reference sequence). CDR3 in DNA: TGTGCCAGTACCAAGGAGGGATCGGTAACCGGGGAGCTGTTTTTT. This sequence encodes CASTKEGSVTGELFF. The complete variable domain, with remaining parts taken from reference TRBV19 and TRBJ2-2, reads DGGITQSPKYLFRKEGQNVTLSCEQNLNHDAMYWYRQDPGQGLRLIYYSQIVNDFQKGDIAEGYSVSREKKESFPLTVTSAQKNPTAFYLCASTKEGSVTGELFFGEGSRLTVL.

The J gene is TRBJ1-2, the V gene TRBV14; TRBD1 matches 8 bases. The germline CDR1 and CDR2 sequences are SGHDN and FVKESK. The CDR3 covers 16 residues. V gave up 2 bases and J gave up 7 bases; unmatched junction bases: 12. CDR3: CASSQTGQGMRFGYTF. In nucleotides, the CDR3 is TGTGCCAGCAGCCAAACCGGACAGGGCATGAGGTTTGGCTACACCTTC. Complete variable domain (other parts from reference TRBV14 and TRBJ1-2): EAGVTQFPSHSVIEKGQTVTLRCDPISGHDNLYWYRRVMGKEIKFLLHFVKESKQDESGMPNNRFLAERTGGTYSTLKVQPAELEDSGVYFCASSQTGQGMRFGYTFGSGTRLTVV.

The chain links TRBV27 to TRBJ1-2, with a weak D call TRBD1 (5 bases). The germline V gene has CDR1 MNHEY and CDR2 SMNVEV (reference sequence). CDR3 length equals 14 residues. V was cut by 5 bases and J by 4 bases, with 14 bases left in between. CDR3 in DNA: TGTGCCAGCAGTAAAACCTTGCAGGGCTATGGCTACACCTTC. This sequence encodes CASSKTLQGYGYTF.

The chain employs TRBV11-2 and TRBJ2-4; 8 bases fit TRBD2. The CDR3 spans 15 residues. V dropped 5 bases and J dropped 1; count of bases not matched to a gene: 4. CDR1 is SGHAT and CDR2 is FQNNGV in the germline V gene. The DNA for the CDR3 is TGTGCCAGCAGCAGCGGGAGTTGGGCCAAAAACATTCAGTACTTC. Its translation is CASSSGSWAKNIQYF.

The chain links TRBV14 to TRBJ2-1, with D maybe TRBD1 (5 bases). This CDR3 spans 13 amino acids. Trimming cost V 3 bases and J 9 bases, with 12 bases left between them. Looked up from germline, CDR1 is SGHDN and CDR2 is FVKESK. The CDR3 reads CASSQPLGAEQFF. Written as DNA, the CDR3 is TGTGCCAGCAGCCAGCCCCTTGGGGCTGAGCAGTTCTTC.

This rearrangement joins TRBV9 to TRBJ1-3; maybe TRBD1 (6 bases). From germline, CDR1 is SGDLS and CDR2 YYNGEE. The CDR3 has 15 amino acids. V lost 2 bases to trimming and J lost 3 bases, with 12 bases between them. The DNA of the CDR3 is TGTGCCAGCAGCGTTGGGGGCTCGGGTGGAAACACCATATATTTT. Translation: CASSVGGSGGNTIYF.